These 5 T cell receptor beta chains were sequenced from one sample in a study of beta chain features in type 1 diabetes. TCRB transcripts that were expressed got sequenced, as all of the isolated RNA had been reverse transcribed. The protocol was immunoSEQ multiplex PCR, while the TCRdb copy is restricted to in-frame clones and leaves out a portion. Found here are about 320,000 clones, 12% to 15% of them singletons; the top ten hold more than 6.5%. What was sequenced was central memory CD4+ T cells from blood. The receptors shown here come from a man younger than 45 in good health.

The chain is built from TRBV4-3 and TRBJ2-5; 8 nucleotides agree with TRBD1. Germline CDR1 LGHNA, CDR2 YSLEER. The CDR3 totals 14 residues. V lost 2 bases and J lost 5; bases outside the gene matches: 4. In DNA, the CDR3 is TGCGCCAGCAGCCAAACCGACAGGGGTGAGACCCAGTACTTC. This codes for CASSQTDRGETQYF.

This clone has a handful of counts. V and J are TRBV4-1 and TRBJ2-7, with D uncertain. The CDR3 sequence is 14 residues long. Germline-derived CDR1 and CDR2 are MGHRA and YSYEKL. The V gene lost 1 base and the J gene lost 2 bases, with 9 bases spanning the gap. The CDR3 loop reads CASSQGVQTYEQYF. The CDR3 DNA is TGCGCCAGCAGCCAAGGGGTACAGACCTACGAGCAGTACTTC.

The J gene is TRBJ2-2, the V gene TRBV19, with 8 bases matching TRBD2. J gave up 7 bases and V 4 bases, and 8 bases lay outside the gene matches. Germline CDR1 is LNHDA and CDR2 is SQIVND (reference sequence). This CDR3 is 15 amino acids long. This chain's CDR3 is CASSTAAGVGGELFF. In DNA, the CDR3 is TGTGCCAGTAGTACGGCAGCGGGAGTCGGCGGGGAGCTGTTTTTT.

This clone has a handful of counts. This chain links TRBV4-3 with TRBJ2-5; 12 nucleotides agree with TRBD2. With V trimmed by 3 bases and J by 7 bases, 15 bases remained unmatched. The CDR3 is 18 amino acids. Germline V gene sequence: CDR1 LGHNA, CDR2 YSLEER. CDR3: CASSQEPPSSGGAGTQYF. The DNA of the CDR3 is TGCGCCAGCAGCCAGGAGCCCCCTTCTAGCGGGGGGGCCGGGACCCAGTACTTC.

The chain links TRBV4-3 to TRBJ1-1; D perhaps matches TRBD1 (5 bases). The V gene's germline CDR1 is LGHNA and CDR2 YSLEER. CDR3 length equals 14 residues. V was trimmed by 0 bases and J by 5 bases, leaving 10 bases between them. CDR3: CASSQELGQTEAFF. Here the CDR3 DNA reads TGCGCCAGCAGCCAAGAACTGGGGCAAACTGAAGCTTTCTTT.